This TCR beta chain was sequenced in a study of control samples from healthy donors and cancer patients. Germline-derived CDR1 and CDR2 are MNHNY and SVGAGI (reference sequence). The CDR3 loop spans 14 amino acids. V gave up 2 bases and J gave up 4 bases; unmatched junction bases: 1. Here immunoSEQ multiplex PCR was the method, and the copy in TCRdb shows in-frame clones only, minus some. The sample records 130,000 or so clones, roughly 90% being singletons. Specimen: blood. The chain has TRBV6-6 and TRBJ2-7; the match to TRBD1 covers 11 bases. The receptor was isolated from a middle-aged man in good health. CDR3 region: CASSYGQGAYEQYF. In DNA form, the CDR3 reads TGTGCCAGCAGTTACGGACAGGGGGCTTACGAGCAGTACTTC.